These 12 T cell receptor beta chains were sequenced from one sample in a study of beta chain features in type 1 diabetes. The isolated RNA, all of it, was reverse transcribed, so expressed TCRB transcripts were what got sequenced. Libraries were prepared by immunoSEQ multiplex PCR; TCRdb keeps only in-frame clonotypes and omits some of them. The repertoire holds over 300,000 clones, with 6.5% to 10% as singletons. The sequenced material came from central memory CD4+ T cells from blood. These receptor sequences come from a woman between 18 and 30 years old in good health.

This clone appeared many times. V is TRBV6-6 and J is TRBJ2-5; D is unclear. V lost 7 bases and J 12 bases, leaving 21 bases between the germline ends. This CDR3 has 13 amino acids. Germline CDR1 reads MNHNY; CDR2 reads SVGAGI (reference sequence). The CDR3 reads CASNELRLSQKYF. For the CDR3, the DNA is TGTGCCAGCAACGAATTGCGCCTATCCCAAAAGTACTTC.

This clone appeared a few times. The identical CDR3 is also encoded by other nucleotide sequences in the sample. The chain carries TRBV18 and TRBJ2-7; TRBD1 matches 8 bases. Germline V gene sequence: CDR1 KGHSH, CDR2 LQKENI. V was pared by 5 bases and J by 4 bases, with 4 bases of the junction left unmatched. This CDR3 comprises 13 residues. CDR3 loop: CASSSGTGYEQYF. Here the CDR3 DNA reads TGTGCCAGCTCATCCGGGACAGGATACGAGCAGTACTTC.

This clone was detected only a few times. The CDR3 nucleotides are TGTGCCAGCTCACCACGTCCCAGGGGCCAAGAGACCCAGTACTTC. This codes for CASSPRPRGQETQYF. This chain joins TRBV18 and TRBJ2-5; possibly TRBD1 for D (6 bases). The CDR3 runs to 15 residues. Trimming took 1 base from V and 1 from J, leaving 10 bases between them. The germline gives CDR1 KGHSH, CDR2 LQKENI.

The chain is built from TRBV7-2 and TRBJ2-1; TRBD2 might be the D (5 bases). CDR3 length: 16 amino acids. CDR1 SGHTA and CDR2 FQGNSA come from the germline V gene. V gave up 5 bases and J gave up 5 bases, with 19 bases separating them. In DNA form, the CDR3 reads TGTGCCAGCAGCCATGGACTGATAGGGAAGAACAATGAGCAGTTCTTC. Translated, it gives CASSHGLIGKNNEQFF.

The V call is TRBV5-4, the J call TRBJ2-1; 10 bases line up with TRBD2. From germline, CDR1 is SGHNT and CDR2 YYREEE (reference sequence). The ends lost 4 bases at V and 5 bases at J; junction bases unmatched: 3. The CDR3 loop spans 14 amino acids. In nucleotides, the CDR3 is TGTGCCAGCAGCATCGGACTAGCGGACAATGAGCAGTTCTTC. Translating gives CASSIGLADNEQFF. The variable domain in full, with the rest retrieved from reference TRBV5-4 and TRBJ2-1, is ETGVTQSPTHLIKTRGQQVTLRCSSQSGHNTVSWYQQALGQGPQFIFQYYREEENGRGNFPPRFSGLQFPNYSSELNVNALELDDSALYLCASSIGLADNEQFFGPGTRLTVL.

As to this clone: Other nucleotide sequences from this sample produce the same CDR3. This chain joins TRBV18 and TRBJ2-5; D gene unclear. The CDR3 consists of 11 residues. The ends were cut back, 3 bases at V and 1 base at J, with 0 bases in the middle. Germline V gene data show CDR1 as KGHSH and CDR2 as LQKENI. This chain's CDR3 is CASSPQETQYF. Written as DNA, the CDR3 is TGTGCCAGCTCACCCCAAGAGACCCAGTACTTC.

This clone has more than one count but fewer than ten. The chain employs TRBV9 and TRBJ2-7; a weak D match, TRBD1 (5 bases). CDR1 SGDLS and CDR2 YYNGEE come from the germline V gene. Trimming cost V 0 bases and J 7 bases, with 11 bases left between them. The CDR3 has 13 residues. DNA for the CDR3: TGTGCCAGCAGCGTAGTTGGGGCCTTGGAGCAGTACTTC. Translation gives CASSVVGALEQYF.

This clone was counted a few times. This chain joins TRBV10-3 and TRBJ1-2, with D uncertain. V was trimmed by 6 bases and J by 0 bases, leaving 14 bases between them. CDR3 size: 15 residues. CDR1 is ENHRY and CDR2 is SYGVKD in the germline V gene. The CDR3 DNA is TGTGCCATCAGCGCCGGGCAGCAAGCTAACTATGGCTACACCTTC. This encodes CAISAGQQANYGYTF.

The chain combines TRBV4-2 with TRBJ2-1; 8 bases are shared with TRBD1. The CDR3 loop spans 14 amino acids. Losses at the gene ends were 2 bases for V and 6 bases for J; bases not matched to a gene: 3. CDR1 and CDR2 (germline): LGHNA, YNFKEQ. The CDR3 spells CASSQTGQVNEQFF. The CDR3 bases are TGTGCCAGCAGCCAAACGGGACAGGTCAATGAGCAGTTCTTC.

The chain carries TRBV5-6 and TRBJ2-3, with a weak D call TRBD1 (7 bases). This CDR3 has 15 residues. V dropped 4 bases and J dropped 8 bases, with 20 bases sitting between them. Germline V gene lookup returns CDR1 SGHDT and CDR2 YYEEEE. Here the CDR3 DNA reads TGTGCCAGCAGCCCCCCAGGGGGAGGCCCAGTTACGCAGTATTTT. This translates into CASSPPGGGPVTQYF.

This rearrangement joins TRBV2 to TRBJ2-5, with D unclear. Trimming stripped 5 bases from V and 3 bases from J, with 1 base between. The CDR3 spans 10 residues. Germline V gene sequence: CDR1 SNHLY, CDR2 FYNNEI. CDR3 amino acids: CASSKETQYF. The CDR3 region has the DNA TGTGCCAGCAGTAAAGAGACCCAGTACTTC.

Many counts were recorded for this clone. This CDR3 reads CASSPSGDQPQHF. CDR3 DNA: TGTGCCAGCTCACCCTCAGGGGATCAGCCCCAGCATTTT. The chain recombines TRBV18 with TRBJ1-5; the D gene is possibly TRBD1 (6 bases). The CDR3 spans 13 residues. Germline V gene lookup returns CDR1 KGHSH and CDR2 LQKENI. The V and J ends lost 3 bases and 5 bases respectively, with 8 bases between them.